These T cell receptor beta chains were read from a single sample in a study of blood T cells in healthy people across ages. MiXCR was run by TCRdb on the 5' RACE reads, yielding one entry per CDR3 protein. Of approximately 780,000 distinct CDR3 sequences listed, more than 25% are singletons. This same sample was also part of a study on T cells of mothers and their children.

Sequencing was carried out using blood. The receptors here all came from a boy aged 5-17 years in good health. The CDR3 runs from the conserved cysteine through the conserved F or W. D genes are given only for firm matches. Expanded clones are given a class, and other clones once, few, many or no size at all.

j_gene: TRBJ2-1
d_gene: TRBD2
abundance: -
v_gene: TRBV27
len: 15
CDR3aa: CASSPGLAGINEQFF
CDR3nt: TGTGCCAGCAGTCCGGGACTAGCTGGTATCAATGAGCAGTTCTTC

j_gene: TRBJ2-7
d_gene: -
abundance: once
v_gene: TRBV4-1
len: 18
CDR3aa: CASSPSRLLTGSSYEQYF
CDR3nt: TGCGCCAGCAGCCCCAGCAGGCTTCTGACAGGCAGCTCCTACGAGCAGTACTTC

j_gene: TRBJ2-3
d_gene: -
abundance: few
v_gene: TRBV4-2
len: 16
CDR3aa: CASSQDLSGSTDTQYF
CDR3nt: TGTGCCAGCAGCCAAGATCTGAGCGGGAGCACAGATACGCAGTATTTT

j_gene: TRBJ1-3
d_gene: -
abundance: few
v_gene: TRBV11-2
len: 15
CDR3aa: CASSSLTGFGNTIYF
CDR3nt: TGTGCCAGCAGCTCTCTAACAGGATTCGGAAACACCATATATTTT

j_gene: TRBJ1-5
d_gene: TRBD1
abundance: few
v_gene: TRBV20-1
len: 13
CDR3aa: CSARGDRNQPQHF
CDR3nt: TGCAGTGCTAGAGGGGACAGAAATCAGCCCCAGCATTTT

j_gene: TRBJ1-6
d_gene: TRBD1
abundance: -
v_gene: TRBV20-1
len: 15
CDR3aa: CSARRQGPYNSPLHF
CDR3nt: TGCAGTGCTAGACGACAGGGCCCCTATAATTCACCCCTCCACTTT

j_gene: TRBJ2-5
d_gene: -
abundance: -
v_gene: TRBV6-5
len: 14
CDR3aa: CATRKDRRKETQYF
CDR3nt: TGTGCCACCAGAAAAGACAGGAGAAAAGAGACCCAGTACTTC

j_gene: TRBJ2-5
d_gene: -
abundance: once
v_gene: TRBV9
len: 13
CDR3aa: CASTTGYEETQYF
CDR3nt: TGTGCCAGCACGACAGGCTATGAAGAGACCCAGTACTTC

j_gene: TRBJ2-6
d_gene: -
abundance: few
v_gene: TRBV25-1
len: 13
CDR3aa: CASRTDRNNVLTF
CDR3nt: TGTGCCAGCAGAACAGACAGGAACAACGTCCTGACTTTC

j_gene: TRBJ2-3
d_gene: -
abundance: -
v_gene: TRBV7-3
len: 12
CDR3aa: CTSGKFKRTQYF
CDR3nt: TGTACCAGCGGAAAATTCAAGAGAACGCAGTATTTT

j_gene: TRBJ1-2
d_gene: TRBD1
abundance: few
v_gene: TRBV12-3/TRBV12-4
len: 15
CDR3aa: CASSPLGGQNYGYTF
CDR3nt: TGTGCCAGCAGTCCCCTAGGGGGCCAAAACTATGGCTACACCTTC

j_gene: TRBJ2-5
d_gene: -
abundance: few
v_gene: TRBV20-1
len: 15
CDR3aa: CSAIDGGWSEETQYF
CDR3nt: TGCAGTGCTATCGACGGGGGTTGGTCAGAAGAGACCCAGTACTTC

j_gene: TRBJ2-2
d_gene: -
abundance: -
v_gene: TRBV3-1
len: 17
CDR3aa: CASSQEGHVANTGELFF
CDR3nt: TGTGCCAGCAGCCAAGAGGGACACGTCGCGAACACCGGGGAGCTGTTTTTT

j_gene: TRBJ1-2
d_gene: -
abundance: -
v_gene: TRBV5-4
len: 14
CDR3aa: CASSLDPSYYGYTF
CDR3nt: TGTGCCAGCAGCTTGGACCCTAGCTACTATGGCTACACCTTC

j_gene: TRBJ1-1
d_gene: -
abundance: few
v_gene: TRBV14
len: 14
CDR3aa: CASNADGLNTEAFF
CDR3nt: TGTGCCAGCAACGCGGACGGGTTGAACACTGAAGCTTTCTTT

j_gene: TRBJ2-4
d_gene: -
abundance: few
v_gene: TRBV12-3/TRBV12-4
len: 13
CDR3aa: CVSTMGAENIQYF
CDR3nt: TGTGTCAGCACGATGGGGGCGGAAAACATTCAGTACTTC

j_gene: TRBJ2-7
d_gene: -
abundance: -
v_gene: TRBV9
len: 16
CDR3aa: CASSVEMAASSYEQYF
CDR3nt: TGTGCCAGCAGCGTAGAAATGGCGGCAAGCTCCTACGAGCAGTACTTC

j_gene: TRBJ1-1
d_gene: -
abundance: few
v_gene: TRBV2
len: 13
CDR3aa: CASSPLGGTEAFF
CDR3nt: TGTGCCAGCAGTCCGTTGGGGGGTACTGAAGCCTTCTTT

j_gene: TRBJ1-4
d_gene: -
abundance: -
v_gene: TRBV6-5
len: 13
CDR3aa: CASSDSGYRKLFF
CDR3nt: TGTGCCAGCAGTGACAGCGGGTACAGAAAACTGTTTTTT

j_gene: TRBJ1-2
d_gene: -
abundance: -
v_gene: TRBV6-1
len: 16
CDR3aa: CASRTVVGQSNYGYTF
CDR3nt: TGTGCCAGCAGGACCGTAGTCGGACAGTCGAACTATGGCTACACCTTC

j_gene: TRBJ1-2
d_gene: TRBD1
abundance: -
v_gene: TRBV5-1
len: 15
CDR3aa: CASSLAGTDNYGYTF
CDR3nt: TGCGCCAGCAGCTTGGCCGGGACAGATAACTATGGCTACACCTTC

j_gene: TRBJ1-4
d_gene: TRBD1
abundance: few
v_gene: TRBV6-5
len: 15
CDR3aa: CASTLGTGGREKLFF
CDR3nt: TGTGCCAGCACCTTAGGGACAGGGGGAAGGGAAAAACTGTTTTTT

j_gene: TRBJ2-5
d_gene: -
abundance: few
v_gene: TRBV29-1
len: 15
CDR3aa: CSGRRVGTAQETQYF
CDR3nt: TGCAGCGGCCGAAGGGTCGGCACCGCACAAGAGACCCAGTACTTC

j_gene: TRBJ1-5
d_gene: TRBD1
abundance: few
v_gene: TRBV10-3
len: 13
CDR3aa: CATVTGSRQPQHF
CDR3nt: TGTGCCACTGTGACAGGGTCAAGACAGCCCCAGCATTTT

j_gene: TRBJ1-5
d_gene: -
abundance: -
v_gene: TRBV9
len: 13
CDR3aa: CASSVSVNQPQHF
CDR3nt: TGTGCCAGCAGCGTATCCGTGAATCAGCCCCAGCATTTT

j_gene: TRBJ2-4
d_gene: -
abundance: -
v_gene: TRBV20-1
len: 14
CDR3aa: CSAFGTTHEDIQYF
CDR3nt: TGCAGTGCGTTCGGGACGACCCATGAGGACATTCAGTACTTC